These 18 T cell receptor beta chains share one sample of origin, sequenced in a study of a mutant IDH1 vaccine in newly diagnosed glioma. Their specific antigens are unknown. The time point was: week 35, safety follow-up. With topical imiquimod, each dose of the vaccine consisted of 300 ug of mutant IDH1 20-mer peptide. The protocol was immunoSEQ multiplex PCR, while the TCRdb copy is restricted to in-frame clones and leaves out a portion. The data hold over 65,000 clones, with around 82% observed a single time. The sequenced sample was PBMCs, obtained from a glioma patient whose treatment included an IDH1 peptide vaccine. These receptors were collected from a man between 18 and 35 years old with glioma.

This clone is a singleton in its sample. This sequence joins TRBV30 and TRBJ1-6, with 7 bases fitting TRBD1. Germline V CDR1 and CDR2: GTSNPN, SVGIG (reference sequence). V was pared by 0 bases and J by 5 bases, with 4 bases of the junction left unmatched. This CDR3 comprises 15 residues. CDR3 residues: CAWSVQGRDNSPLHF. The CDR3 DNA sequence: TGTGCCTGGAGTGTACAGGGGAGGGATAATTCACCCCTCCACTTT.

V and J are TRBV18 and TRBJ1-1; the D gene is possibly TRBD1 (5 bases). The germline V and J ends were trimmed by 2 bases and 0 bases, with 10 bases remaining between them. This CDR3 spans 15 amino acids. From germline, CDR1 is KGHSH and CDR2 LQKENI. The CDR3 protein is CASSPRTDMNTEAFF. The CDR3 DNA is TGTGCCAGCTCACCAAGGACGGACATGAACACTGAAGCTTTCTTT.

As regards this clone: The junction departs from germline at one end; a sequencing error may be responsible. The chain combines TRBV2 with TRBJ2-2; 9 bases map to TRBD1. Germline CDR1 is SNHLY and CDR2 is FYNNEI. CDR3 length equals 15 residues. As DNA, the CDR3 is TGTGCCACCAGTAGACAGGGGGGGAACACCGGGGAGCTGTTTTTT. Amino acid sequence: CATSRQGGNTGELFF.

The chain carries TRBV2 and TRBJ2-2; 7 bases agree with TRBD1. The junction had 7 bases not matched to a gene; V was cut back by 7 bases and J by 5 bases. The CDR3 has 14 residues. Germline V gene lookup returns CDR1 SNHLY and CDR2 FYNNEI. CDR3 protein: CASTPTGSTGELFF. The CDR3 DNA sequence: TGTGCCAGCACTCCGACAGGGAGTACCGGGGAGCTGTTTTTT. The full variable domain, its missing parts supplied by reference TRBV2 and TRBJ2-2, is EPEVTQTPSHQVTQMGQEVILRCVPISNHLYFYWYRQILGQKVEFLVSFYNNEISEKSEIFDDQFSVERPDGSNFTLKIRSTKLEDSAMYFCASTPTGSTGELFFGEGSRLTVL.

This clone is a singleton in its sample. The chain has TRBV28 and TRBJ2-7, with D perhaps TRBD2 (6 bases). Germline lookup yields CDR1 MDHEN and CDR2 SYDVKM. The V gene lost 2 bases and the J gene lost 0 bases, with 11 bases spanning the gap. CDR3 length equals 15 residues. In DNA, the CDR3 is TGTGCCAGCAGTTTACCCGGGAGAAGCTCCTACGAGCAGTACTTC. Amino acid sequence: CASSLPGRSSYEQYF.

This chain links TRBV7-9 with TRBJ2-5; TRBD1 aligns across 9 bases. Germline V CDR1 and CDR2: SEHNR, FQNEAQ (reference sequence). The junction had 6 bases not matched to a gene; V was cut back by 5 bases and J by 5 bases. The CDR3 is made up of 14 amino acids. DNA of the CDR3: TGTGCCAGCAGCGCTAGGACAGGGGAGGAGACCCAGTACTTC. This sequence encodes CASSARTGEETQYF.

The chain carries TRBV5-4 and TRBJ2-3; D is ambiguous. The CDR3 is 13 residues long. CDR1 and CDR2 from the germline V gene are SGHNT and YYREEE (reference sequence). Trimming removed 1 base from V and 2 bases from J, with 5 bases in between. CDR3 DNA sequence: TGTGCCAGCAGCTTGCCCCACACAGATACGCAGTATTTT. It codes for CASSLPHTDTQYF.

The DNA of the CDR3 is TGTGCCAGCAGCTTAGTGGGCCAGATGAACACTGAAGCTTTCTTT. It is translated as CASSLVGQMNTEAFF. The J gene is TRBJ1-1, the V gene TRBV7-2; D call uncertain. Germline CDR1 is SGHTA and CDR2 is FQGNSA. The CDR3 has 15 residues. Trimming shortened V by 1 base and J by 0 bases, and 9 bases separated the two germline ends.

This chain uses TRBV5-4 with TRBJ1-2, with 7 bases matching TRBD1. From germline, CDR1 is SGHNT and CDR2 YYREEE (reference sequence). The CDR3 has 14 residues. The V and J ends lost 2 bases and 4 bases, in that order; junction bases with no gene match: 5. Here the CDR3 reads CASSLNRQGYGYTF. CDR3 in DNA: TGTGCCAGCAGCTTAAATCGACAGGGCTATGGCTACACCTTC.

The J gene is TRBJ1-5, the V gene TRBV2; TRBD1 aligns across 8 bases. The CDR3 runs to 13 residues. The ends lost 8 bases at V and 6 bases at J; junction bases unmatched: 6. Germline V lookup: CDR1 SNHLY, CDR2 FYNNEI. This CDR3 reads CASVQGVSQPQHF. CDR3 sequence (DNA): TGTGCCAGCGTACAGGGGGTAAGTCAGCCCCAGCATTTT.

The chain links TRBV28 to TRBJ1-2, with a weak D call TRBD1 (6 bases). The CDR3 is 16 amino acids. Looked up from germline, CDR1 is MDHEN and CDR2 is SYDVKM. The V gene lost 6 bases and the J gene lost 4 bases, with 21 bases spanning the gap. The CDR3, as DNA: TGTGCCAGCAGCTACCAGGGGTTGGCAAACACCTATGGCTACACCTTC. Translation gives CASSYQGLANTYGYTF.

The chain combines TRBV5-4 with TRBJ2-1, with 9 nucleotides matching TRBD2. Germline loops: CDR1 SGHNT, CDR2 YYREEE (reference sequence). The CDR3 runs to 14 residues. J lost 7 bases, V lost 4 bases, and 6 bases had no gene match. CDR3 sequence (DNA): TGTGCCAGCAGCGATGGACTAGCGAGGAATGAGCAGTTCTTC. Protein sequence: CASSDGLARNEQFF.

The chain uses TRBV30 and TRBJ2-3; possibly TRBD2 for D (5 bases). Trimming removed 1 base from V and 6 bases from J, with 14 bases in between. This CDR3 is 14 amino acids long. The germline CDR1 and CDR2 sequences are GTSNPN and SVGIG (reference sequence). The CDR3 region has the DNA TGTGCCTGGAGTGCGGGGTGGGCCGGGGATACGCAGTATTTT. Amino acids: CAWSAGWAGDTQYF.

This clone was seen just once. V and J are TRBV6-1 and TRBJ2-5; TRBD2 might be the D (6 bases). Germline assignment: CDR1 MNHNS and CDR2 SASEGT. The germline V and J ends were trimmed by 5 bases and 1 base, with 11 bases remaining between them. The CDR3 runs to 14 residues. The CDR3, as DNA: TGTGCCAGCAGTAGGTGGGGGGTCCAAGAGACCCAGTACTTC. It translates to CASSRWGVQETQYF.

The genes are TRBV7-2 and TRBJ2-4; perhaps TRBD2 as D (6 bases). The V end was cut by 5 bases, the J end by 9 bases, with 20 bases between. The V gene's germline CDR1 is SGHTA and CDR2 FQGNSA. There are 15 residues in the CDR3. This CDR3 is CASSRDTPSDRIQYF. CDR3 nucleotide sequence: TGTGCCAGCAGCCGAGACACTCCTAGCGACCGCATTCAGTACTTC.

The V and J genes are TRBV5-6 and TRBJ1-5, with D hard to call. Germline V lookup: CDR1 SGHDT, CDR2 YYEEEE. The germline V and J ends were trimmed by 1 base and 9 bases, with 11 bases remaining between them. The CDR3 spans 13 residues. The chain's CDR3 is CASSLTGTGPQHF. CDR3 bases: TGTGCCAGCAGCTTGACGGGAACGGGGCCCCAGCATTTT.

J is TRBJ1-3 and V is TRBV19; no clear D. The CDR3 covers 15 residues. Between the trimmed V and J ends, which lost 10 bases and 1 base, there was a span of 17 bases. Germline V gene data show CDR1 as LNHDA and CDR2 as SQIVND (reference sequence). The CDR3 coding sequence is TGTGCCACGGCTGATCGGGGAGGTTCTGGAAACACCATATATTTT. Translated, it gives CATADRGGSGNTIYF.

V usage is TRBV5-4 and J usage is TRBJ2-7, with D unclear. Germline CDR1 is SGHNT and CDR2 is YYREEE (reference sequence). V was shortened by 0 bases and J by 2 bases, with 3 bases between the two germline ends. The CDR3 consists of 12 residues. CDR3 region: CASSLEAYEQYF. As DNA, the CDR3 is TGTGCCAGCAGCTTGGAGGCCTACGAGCAGTACTTC.